The present TCR beta chain was sequenced within a study of blood T cell repertoires in COVID-19. CDR1 is SGHNT, CDR2 YYREEE, per germline (reference sequence). The trim removed 0 bases at V and 0 bases at J, leaving 9 bases unmatched. CDR3 length: 19 amino acids. Clones were read by immunoSEQ multiplex PCR, and TCRdb kept only the in-frame ones, dropping some. The data show 65,000 to 75,000 clones, with roughly three quarters seen just once and about 12% held by the top ten. The sample taken for sequencing was peripheral blood. The sequence was collected from a human donor in a cohort sampled during active COVID-19. This chain connects TRBV5-4 to TRBJ1-6; 7 nucleotides agree with TRBD1. This chain's CDR3 is CASSLGLQGQSSYNSPLHF. CDR3 coding DNA: TGTGCCAGCAGCTTGGGGCTACAGGGGCAGAGCTCCTATAATTCACCCCTCCACTTT.